The clone carrying this T cell receptor beta chain was counted at least ten times. Its target is not known. One junction end does not reproduce the germline sequence, and a read error may be involved. This record belongs to a study of Graves' ophthalmopathy and Graves' hyperthyroidism. Study information: Peripheral blood was obtained at first diagnosis, ahead of any treatment.

Study-level results: Separation of ophthalmopathy from stable hyperthyroidism was achieved by a 13-signature model, at around 90% sensitivity and under 82% specificity. Most thyroid clonotypes expanded beyond 0.001 frequency were also found in blood.

From germline, CDR1 is SGHTA and CDR2 FQGNSA. The CDR3 extends over 15 amino acids. Transcripts of RNA were the source for amplifying TCR beta CDR3 regions. HTBI primers primed a first-round RT-PCR, and a second-round multiplex PCR followed. TCRdb itself ran the multiplex PCR reads through MiXCR, one entry per CDR3 protein. The sample holds about 400,000 distinct CDR3 sequences, around 21% seen once. Physicians reached a diagnosis by relying on clinical symptoms, serum thyroxine, TRAb, thyroid ultrasound and orbital computed tomography. This sequence was found in a woman under 30 with stable Graves' hyperthyroidism. The J gene is TRBJ1-2, the V gene TRBV7-2; D call uncertain. The specimen sequenced was peripheral blood. As DNA, the CDR3 is TGTGCCAGCAGCCTAGCCTTTCAAGTACTCTATGGCTACACCTTC. It specifies CASSLAFQVLYGYTF.